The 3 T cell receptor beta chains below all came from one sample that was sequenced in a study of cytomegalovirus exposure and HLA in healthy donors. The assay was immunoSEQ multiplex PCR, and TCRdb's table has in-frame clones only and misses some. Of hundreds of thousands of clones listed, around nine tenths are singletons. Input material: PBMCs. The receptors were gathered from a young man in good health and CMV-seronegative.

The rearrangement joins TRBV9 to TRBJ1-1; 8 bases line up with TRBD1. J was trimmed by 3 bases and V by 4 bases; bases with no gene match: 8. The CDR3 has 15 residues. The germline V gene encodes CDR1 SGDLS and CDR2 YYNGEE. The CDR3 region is CASSPSYRGDTEAFF. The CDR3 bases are TGTGCCAGCAGCCCTTCGTACAGGGGGGACACTGAAGCTTTCTTT.

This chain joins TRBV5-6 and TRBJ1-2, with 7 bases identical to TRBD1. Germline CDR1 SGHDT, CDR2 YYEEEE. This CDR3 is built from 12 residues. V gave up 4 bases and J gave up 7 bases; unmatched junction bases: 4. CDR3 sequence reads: CASSRDRAGYTF. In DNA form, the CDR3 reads TGTGCCAGCAGCCGAGACAGGGCTGGCTACACCTTC.

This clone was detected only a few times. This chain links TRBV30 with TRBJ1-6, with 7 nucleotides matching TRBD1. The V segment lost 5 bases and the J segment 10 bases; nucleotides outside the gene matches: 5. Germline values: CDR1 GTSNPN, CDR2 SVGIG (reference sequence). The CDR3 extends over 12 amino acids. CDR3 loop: CAWDRESSPLHF. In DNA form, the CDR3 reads TGTGCCTGGGACAGGGAAAGCTCACCCCTCCACTTT.